Below are 21 T cell receptor beta chains sequenced from a single sample in a study of blood T cell repertoires in COVID-19. Method: immunoSEQ multiplex PCR; TCRdb's copy keeps in-frame clones and lacks some. In the table there are around 470,000 clones, 89% of which are singletons. The sample taken for sequencing was peripheral blood. The receptors stem from a man aged 18-30 years with COVID-19, enrolled during active disease.

In its sample, this clone was seen once. The V call is TRBV7-9, the J call TRBJ2-5; 8 bases agree with TRBD2. The germline V gene has CDR1 SEHNR and CDR2 FQNEAQ (reference sequence). This CDR3 comprises 14 residues. V lost 0 bases to trimming and J lost 5 bases; unmatched junction nucleotides: 2. In DNA form, the CDR3 reads TGTGCCAGCAGCTTAGCGACTAGCGTGGAGACCCAGTACTTC. This sequence encodes CASSLATSVETQYF.

This chain links TRBV24-1 with TRBJ1-2; D may be TRBD1 (5 bases). CDR3 size: 14 residues. CDR1 is KGHDR and CDR2 is SFDVKD in the germline V gene. The ends were cut back, 5 bases at V and 7 bases at J, with 16 bases in the middle. The CDR3 DNA reads TGTGCCACCAGTGGGACAACCTGGGGTGGTGGCTACACCTTC. Amino acids: CATSGTTWGGGYTF.

V usage is TRBV7-3 and J usage is TRBJ2-5, with 9 nucleotides matching TRBD1. CDR3 length: 13 amino acids. With 4 bases clipped from V and 5 bases from J, the junction kept 2 bases outside the gene matches. Germline V CDR1 and CDR2: SGHTA, FQGTGA. The CDR3 spells CASSYDRGETQYF. CDR3 in DNA: TGTGCCAGCAGCTACGACAGGGGGGAGACCCAGTACTTC.

The V gene is TRBV25-1, the J gene TRBJ1-3, with no clear D. CDR3 size: 14 residues. Per germline, CDR1 MGHDK and CDR2 SYGVNS. V was clipped by 1 base and J by 7 bases, with 11 bases between them. The DNA for the CDR3 is TGTGCCAGCAGTGAATGGAGCAGAAGGAACACCATATATTTT. This sequence encodes CASSEWSRRNTIYF.

The chain links TRBV2 to TRBJ2-5; 7 positions agree with TRBD1. Germline CDR1 SNHLY, CDR2 FYNNEI. CDR3 length: 14 amino acids. V lost 9 bases to trimming and J lost 5 bases; unmatched junction nucleotides: 12. The CDR3 DNA sequence: TGTGCCAGAAGACCGGACAGGTTCTCTGAGACCCAGTACTTC. Its protein is CARRPDRFSETQYF.

V and J are TRBV11-2 and TRBJ2-7; 13 bases are a match to TRBD2. CDR1 and CDR2 (germline): SGHAT, FQNNGV. The CDR3 runs 19 residues. The junction had 9 bases not matched to a gene; V was cut back by 0 bases and J by 1 base. CDR3 nucleotide sequence: TGTGCCAGCAGCTTAGATCTCAGGACTAGCGGGAGATGGTCCTACGAGCAGTACTTC. This gives the protein CASSLDLRTSGRWSYEQYF.

The V gene is TRBV7-8, the J gene TRBJ2-2, with 10 bases fitting TRBD1. The trim removed 2 bases at V and 1 base at J, leaving 10 bases unmatched. The CDR3 is 19 amino acids. The germline CDR1 and CDR2 sequences are SGHVS and FQNEAQ. In nucleotides, the CDR3 is TGTGCCAGCAGCTTAAGGGGGACAGGGGAGGTTTTGAACACCGGGGAGCTGTTTTTT. Translating it yields CASSLRGTGEVLNTGELFF.

This rearrangement joins TRBV5-1 to TRBJ2-1; TRBD2 matches at 11 bases. V trimming: 2 bases; J trimming: 9 bases; junction bases outside the gene matches: 10. CDR1 SGHRS and CDR2 YFSETQ come from the germline V gene. The CDR3 loop spans 16 amino acids. The CDR3 DNA reads TGCGCCAGCAGCTTACCACTAGCGGGAGTCGGTGGTGAGCAGTTCTTC. This translates into CASSLPLAGVGGEQFF.

The genes are TRBV2 and TRBJ1-6, with D unclear. The CDR3 loop spans 16 amino acids. V lost 3 bases and J 5 bases, leaving 14 bases between the germline ends. Germline V gene sequence: CDR1 SNHLY, CDR2 FYNNEI. CDR3 protein: CASSEAGGQNNSPLHF. The DNA for the CDR3 is TGTGCCAGCAGTGAGGCTGGCGGGCAAAATAATTCACCCCTCCACTTT.

This clone was seen only a few times. This rearrangement joins TRBV18 to TRBJ1-3; 7 bases fit TRBD1. Germline CDR1 is KGHSH and CDR2 is LQKENI. The CDR3 length is 16 residues. The V and J ends lost 3 bases and 0 bases, in that order; junction bases with no gene match: 5. CDR3 sequence (DNA): TGTGCCAGCTCACCGAGGGGGCAGCTCTCTGGAAACACCATATATTTT. It encodes CASSPRGQLSGNTIYF.

The chain recombines TRBV2 with TRBJ2-3, with D maybe TRBD2 (6 bases). This CDR3 spans 13 amino acids. Between the trimmed V and J ends, which lost 6 bases and 4 bases, there was a span of 11 bases. The V gene's germline CDR1 is SNHLY and CDR2 FYNNEI. This CDR3 reads CASRGGVADTQYF. CDR3 in DNA: TGTGCCAGCAGGGGCGGGGTCGCAGATACGCAGTATTTT. Looking up the rest from reference TRBV2 and TRBJ2-3 gives the full variable domain: EPEVTQTPSHQVTQMGQEVILRCVPISNHLYFYWYRQILGQKVEFLVSFYNNEISEKSEIFDDQFSVERPDGSNFTLKIRSTKLEDSAMYFCASRGGVADTQYFGPGTRLTVL.

V usage is TRBV6-5 and J usage is TRBJ1-6; the match to TRBD1 covers 9 bases. V trimming: 2 bases; J trimming: 9 bases; junction bases outside the gene matches: 8. This CDR3 spans 16 amino acids. Per the germline V gene, CDR1 is MNHEY and CDR2 is SVGAGI. The CDR3 sequence is CASSYGNRGLGSPLHF. CDR3 nucleotide sequence: TGTGCCAGCAGTTACGGGAACAGGGGGCTGGGTTCACCCCTCCACTTT.

This clone has just a few counts. In DNA, the CDR3 is TGCGCCAGCAGCCCCGGACGGGGTCAGCCCCAGCATTTT. This gives the protein CASSPGRGQPQHF. The chain employs TRBV5-1 and TRBJ1-5; D is unresolved. CDR1 SGHRS and CDR2 YFSETQ come from the germline V gene. Trimming took 4 bases from V and 6 from J, leaving 11 bases between them. The CDR3 spans 13 residues.

This clone came up once. The genes are TRBV6-2 or TRBV6-3 and TRBJ2-7; the match to TRBD2 covers 7 bases. This CDR3 is 14 amino acids long. Germline lookup yields CDR1 MNHEY and CDR2 SVGEGT. Trimming took 0 bases from V and 3 from J; bases not matched to a gene: 2. The CDR3 spells CASSYSGGIYEQYF. DNA of the CDR3: TGTGCCAGCAGTTACTCCGGGGGGATCTACGAGCAGTACTTC.

The chain employs TRBV25-1 and TRBJ2-5, with D perhaps TRBD1 (5 bases). The V gene lost 2 bases and the J gene lost 0 bases, with 10 bases spanning the gap. The CDR3 contains 15 residues. Germline-derived CDR1 and CDR2 are MGHDK and SYGVNS. The CDR3 DNA reads TGTGCCAGCAGTGAACTCAGCAGGGACCAAGAGACCCAGTACTTC. Amino acids: CASSELSRDQETQYF.

A single count supports this clone. V is TRBV6-5 and J is TRBJ2-1; 7 bases fit TRBD2. The junction had 7 bases not matched to a gene; V was cut back by 7 bases and J by 4 bases. Germline V lookup: CDR1 MNHEY, CDR2 SVGAGI. The CDR3 has 14 amino acids. This CDR3 is CASIGASGYNEQFF. The CDR3 nucleotides are TGTGCCAGCATCGGGGCTAGCGGTTACAATGAGCAGTTCTTC.

In its sample, this clone was seen once. The V call is TRBV3-1 (or the pseudogene TRBV3-2), the J call TRBJ2-3; TRBD2 aligns across 11 bases. After removal of 4 bases from V and 2 bases from J, the junction contained 8 bases not matched to a gene. CDR3 length: 17 residues. Looked up from germline, CDR1 is LGHDT and CDR2 is YNNKEL (reference sequence). CDR3 region: CASSRYSGRDFTDTQYF. In nucleotides, the CDR3 is TGTGCCAGCAGCCGTTATAGCGGGAGGGACTTCACAGATACGCAGTATTTT.

This chain connects TRBV7-9 to TRBJ2-7; 8 bases fit TRBD1. Trimming cost V 6 bases and J 6 bases; bases outside gene matches: 4. Germline V gene sequence: CDR1 SEHNR, CDR2 FQNEAQ (reference sequence). The CDR3 consists of 12 residues. DNA of the CDR3: TGTGCCAGCAGAGCAGGGGGCGCCGAGCAGTACTTC. Translating it yields CASRAGGAEQYF.

This chain connects TRBV11-2 to TRBJ1-2; D remains ambiguous. This CDR3 contains 14 residues. The ends were cut back, 0 bases at V and 2 bases at J, with 7 bases in the middle. Germline CDR1 and CDR2: SGHAT and FQNNGV. The CDR3 nucleotides are TGTGCCAGCAGCTTAGATCTACAGAACTATGGCTACACCTTC. Translation gives CASSLDLQNYGYTF.

This clone was seen only once. The V call is TRBV18, the J call TRBJ2-1; tentatively, D is TRBD2 (6 bases). V lost 4 bases and J lost 8, with 15 bases in between. Germline assignment: CDR1 KGHSH and CDR2 LQKENI. The CDR3 is 14 amino acids. In nucleotides, the CDR3 is TGTGCCAGCTCACGGAACGCGGGGACGGATGAGCAGTTCTTC. This codes for CASSRNAGTDEQFF.

The chain couples TRBV5-1 to TRBJ1-1, with D unresolved. The CDR3 totals 13 residues. The V and J ends lost 5 bases and 1 base respectively, with 9 bases between them. Germline lookup yields CDR1 SGHRS and CDR2 YFSETQ. CDR3 amino acids: CASSNGGNTEAFF. The CDR3 DNA is TGCGCCAGCAGTAATGGCGGGAACACTGAAGCTTTCTTT.